The following is a TCR beta chain sequence with its context. Its antigen specificity is not known. No quality values exist for individual bases; no much larger clone is one base distant. Libraries came from 5' RACE. Sequencing instrument: NextSeq 500. The TCR library protocol attached unique molecular identifiers to individual cDNA molecules to correct for sequencing error and PCR bias. Sequencing covered both TCR alpha and beta chains, and within each sample the abundances of alpha and beta sequences were tightly co-correlated. Per the original workflow: V gene, J gene and CDR3 annotation of TCR sequences was performed with Decombinator V4. Expanded TCRs were defined as changing significantly between any two time points under a Poisson model with p below 0.0001. TCR abundances were normalised to the total number of TCRs sequenced per sample and expressed as counts per million. TRAV1-2 paired with TRAJ12, TRAJ20 or TRAJ33 defined MAIT TCRs, while TRAV10 paired with TRAJ18 defined iNKT TCRs. VDJdb, accessed 1 November 2021, was searched for CMV, EBV and SARS-CoV-2 annotated TCRs, with TCRs annotated for multiple antigens excluded. Starting from the raw public reads, TCRdb applied fastp trimming at Q25, assembled clones with MiXCR and retained in-frame beta chains. Merged by CDR3 protein, the rows form single entries marked with the most common genes and DNA. TCRdb assigned the V and J calls; the authors' analysis was not used. The sample table holds 40,000 to 65,000 distinct CDR3 sequences, of which 8% were seen once. The top ten hold about a tenth of the sample.

CDR1 and CDR2 (MDHEN, SYDVKM) derive from the germline V gene. Taken from cysteine to phenylalanine, the CDR3 has 12 residues. The sequence is cut down to CDR3 DNA, 36 bases in frame from base 1. Deletion took 6 bases off V and 6 bases off J, with a span of 12 bases between the germline ends. This entry is derived from a study of early T cells in non-severe SARS-CoV-2 infection (TCRdb year 2021). Study-level background: Because TCR sequencing was done on bulk RNA from unsorted whole blood, the alpha and beta chains could not be paired.

Set within a cohort of healthcare workers in London, UK, this nested case-control study involved weekly PCR testing of nasopharyngeal swabs along with blood sampling. Healthcare workers were enrolled in the week of the UK lockdown, from 23 to 31 March 2020, and were followed every week for up to roughly 15 weeks. The full study reports these points: Matching against VDJdb was skewed toward anti-spike CD8 responses, likely underestimated virus-specific expansions, and missed private and CD4 specificities.

Sequenced sample: whole blood. The origin of this receptor is an adult who was a healthcare worker with PCR-confirmed SARS-CoV-2 infection or an uninfected control (not recorded which). In this chain, TRBV28 is recombined with TRBJ2-7; the D region possibly corresponds to TRBD1 (6 bases align). The nucleotides read TGTGCCAGCAGATCGGTAGGGGGCGAGCAGTACTTC. Its translation reads: CASRSVGGEQYF.